The 7 T cell receptor beta chains below all came from one sample that was sequenced in a study of identical twins (dated by TCRdb to about 2016). Library preparation used 5' RACE. This sample was sequenced with an Illumina HiSeq 2000. TCRdb itself trimmed the public reads at Q25 with fastp, ran MiXCR and retained productive beta chains. Every CDR3 protein is listed once, alongside the most common genes and DNA of its rows. The sample table records roughly 240,000 distinct CDR3 sequences; 7.5% of these occur just once. The top ten hold more than 5% of the sample. This sample also appeared in a second study, on yellow fever vaccine responses in identical twins.

The sample consisted of CD8+ T cells sorted from blood. Every receptor here comes from a woman in her late teens or twenties in good health.

At least ten counts were recorded for this clonotype. The rearrangement uses TRBV7-9 and TRBJ2-5; D ambiguous. Germline-derived CDR1 and CDR2 are SEHNR and FQNEAQ (reference sequence). The CDR3 extends over 12 amino acids. The V and J ends lost 2 bases and 5 bases respectively, with 6 bases between them. CDR3 sequence: CASSLLEETQYF. The CDR3 DNA reads TGTGCCAGCAGCTTATTAGAGGAGACCCAGTACTTC.

This clonotype occurred many times. For the CDR3, the DNA is TGCAGCGTGCCCGACAGTTCGAACACTGAAGCTTTCTTT. It specifies CSVPDSSNTEAFF. The chain recombines TRBV29-1 with TRBJ1-1, with a possible D match to TRBD1 (5 bases). The length of the CDR3 is 13 residues. Germline CDR1 SQVTM, CDR2 ANQGSEA. V shed 6 bases and J shed 1 base, with 12 bases lying between them.

The chain has TRBV14 and TRBJ1-1; D is unclear. This CDR3 contains 15 residues. Germline loops: CDR1 SGHDN, CDR2 FVKESK. Trimming removed 0 bases at V and 1 base at J, with 9 bases between. The CDR3 sequence: CASSQEGWGNTEAFF. CDR3 nucleotide sequence: TGTGCCAGCAGCCAAGAAGGATGGGGGAACACTGAAGCTTTCTTT.

The chain joins TRBV7-9 to TRBJ2-2; a weak D match, TRBD1 (5 bases). Germline-derived CDR1 and CDR2 are SEHNR and FQNEAQ (reference sequence). This CDR3 region has 14 residues. V was trimmed by 5 bases and J by 6 bases, leaving 13 bases between them. CDR3 nucleotides: TGTGCCAGCAGCCTCGAAACAGGCCCCGGGGAGCTGTTTTTT. Protein product: CASSLETGPGELFF. The variable domain in full, with the rest retrieved from reference TRBV7-9 and TRBJ2-2, is DTGVSQNPRHKITKRGQNVTFRCDPISEHNRLYWYRQTLGQGPEFLTYFQNEAQLEKSRLLSDRFSAERPKGSFSTLEIQRTEQGDSAMYLCASSLETGPGELFFGEGSRLTVL.

The rearrangement uses TRBV27 and TRBJ2-3; a weak D match, TRBD2 (5 bases). V gave up 7 bases and J gave up 5 bases, with 16 bases separating them. CDR3 length: 14 amino acids. CDR1 and CDR2 (germline): MNHEY, SMNVEV (reference sequence). The CDR3 loop reads CASTLGSPGDTQYF. The CDR3 nucleotides read TGTGCCAGCACACTGGGGAGTCCGGGAGATACGCAGTATTTT.

This clonotype was detected ten times or more. The chain combines TRBV6-5 with TRBJ1-6, with unresolved D. V was shortened by 0 bases and J by 9 bases, with 12 bases between the two germline ends. The CDR3 sequence is 15 residues long. The germline CDR1 and CDR2 sequences are MNHEY and SVGAGI. This CDR3 is CASSYSDEGSSPLHF. The CDR3 DNA is TGTGCCAGCAGTTACTCCGACGAGGGCAGTTCACCCCTCCACTTT.

This clonotype was seen only a few times. The rearrangement uses TRBV7-6 and TRBJ2-7, with a weak D call TRBD2 (6 bases). The CDR3 sequence is 13 residues long. V was trimmed by 1 base and J by 6 bases, leaving 10 bases between them. Germline V gene data show CDR1 as SGHVS and CDR2 as FNYEAQ. CDR3 in DNA: TGTGCCAGCAGCTTAGGGTGGGAGGCCGAGCAGTACTTC. Translating gives CASSLGWEAEQYF. Together with reference TRBV7-6 and TRBJ2-7, the CDR3 gives the full variable domain: GAGVSQSPRYKVTKRGQDVALRCDPISGHVSLYWYRQALGQGPEFLTYFNYEAQQDKSGLPNDRFSAERPEGSISTLTIQRTEQRDSAMYRCASSLGWEAEQYFGPGTRLTVT.